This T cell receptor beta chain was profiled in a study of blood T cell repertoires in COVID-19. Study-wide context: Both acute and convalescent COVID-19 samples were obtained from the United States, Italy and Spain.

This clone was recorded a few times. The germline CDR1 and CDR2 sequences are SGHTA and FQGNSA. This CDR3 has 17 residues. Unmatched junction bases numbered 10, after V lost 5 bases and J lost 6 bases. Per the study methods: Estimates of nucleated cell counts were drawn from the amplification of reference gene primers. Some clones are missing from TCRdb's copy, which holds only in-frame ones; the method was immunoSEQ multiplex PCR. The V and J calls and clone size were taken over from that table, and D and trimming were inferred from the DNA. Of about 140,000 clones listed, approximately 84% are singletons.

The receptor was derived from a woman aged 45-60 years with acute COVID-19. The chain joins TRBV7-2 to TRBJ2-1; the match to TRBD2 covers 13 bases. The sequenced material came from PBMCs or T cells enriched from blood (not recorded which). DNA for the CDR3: TGTGCCAGCAGCCCCACACTACTAGCGGGAGGGGGCAATGAGCAGTTCTTC. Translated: CASSPTLLAGGGNEQFF.